The TCR beta chain described here comes from a study of blood T cell repertoires in COVID-19. Study details: Collection of acute and convalescent COVID-19 samples took place in the United States, Italy and Spain. PBMCs, B-cell-depleted T cells, or T cells provided the cDNA or gDNA that made up the material.

As processed by the authors: Reference gene primer amplification in the assay estimated nucleated cell counts. TCRdb's copy holds only in-frame clones and misses some; the assay was immunoSEQ multiplex PCR. That table furnishes V, J and clone size, whereas the DNA furnished D and trimming. The sample shows 150,000 to 200,000 clones, about four fifths of them seen only once. Trimming left V 6 bases short and J 0 bases short, with 14 bases between. Germline loops: CDR1 SNHLY, CDR2 FYNNEI. The CDR3 loop spans 15 amino acids. The chain recombines TRBV2 with TRBJ1-1; the D gene is possibly TRBD1 (6 bases). The clonotype originates from a man aged 70-80 years who had recovered from COVID-19. Sequencing was performed on peripheral blood. The CDR3 sequence: CASSRSQGLNTEAFF. For the CDR3, the DNA is TGTGCCAGCAGCAGATCTCAGGGGCTGAACACTGAAGCTTTCTTT.